This T cell receptor beta chain emerged from a study of blood T cell repertoires in COVID-19 (TCRdb year 2020). Regarding the research as a whole: The collaborator samples originated in the United States, Italy and Spain and spanned the acute and convalescent phases of COVID-19. The material from the prospective study consisted of cDNA or gDNA derived from T cells, B-cell-depleted T cells, or PBMCs. Samples were obtained from the ongoing ImmuneRACE study (first 160 participants) and from roughly 1,300 subjects provided by 6 global collaborators. The sample metadata nearly always contained a de-identified subject ID, COVID-19 status, age in years and sex. Deeply sampled blood TCRbeta repertoires from subjects exposed to, actively infected with, or recovered from COVID-19 were included in the dataset. Where available, HLA class I and class II types were taken from metadata supplied by the sample provider and were not determined by assay-based typing. The repertoires were released in a freely available public database meant as a resource for research on the immune response to SARS-CoV-2. Findings and caveats that apply to the study as a whole: The amount of clinical and demographic metadata varied by source and participant and was provided uncurated.

The collaborating institutions used their own protocols to collect whole blood in K2EDTA tubes. For TCRbeta analysis, collaborators shipped samples as frozen whole blood, isolated PBMCs, or DNA extracted from either of those sample types. TCRbeta CDR3 regions were amplified from genomic DNA using the immunoSEQ Assay, a bias-controlled multiplex PCR. The study's own analysis went as follows. Within the assay, amplification of reference gene primers was used to estimate how many nucleated cells each sample contained. Sequence reads were collapsed and filtered to measure the absolute abundance of every unique TCRbeta CDR3 rearrangement. For each sample, productive Simpson clonality was calculated as the square root of Simpson's diversity index over productive rearrangements. Drawn from immuneACCESS, this table holds only the in-frame rearrangements with V and J called that TCRdb kept. Clones are partly lost; checked studies trace under half to an unresolved V gene and leave the rest unexplained. The V and J calls and the clone size are those of that table, but D and trimming were determined from the DNA. In all, the sample holds approximately 90,000 clones, and around 90% of those were seen once. The ten most abundant clones make up 4.5% to 6% of the sample.

This clone appeared once. Its binding antigen is unknown. No base quality information exists; no much larger clone differs at one position. The CDR3 measures 15 amino acids from cysteine to phenylalanine. This entry keeps only the CDR3 DNA: 45 bases, framed from base 1. V drops 8 bases and J drops 0 bases, leaving 14 bases in between. The germline V gene (reference sequence) supplies CDR1 LNHDA and CDR2 SQIVND. The chain joins TRBV19 to TRBJ1-3, with a tentative D gene TRBD1 over 5 matching bases. The sequence was obtained from a woman older than 75 with acute or convalescent COVID-19. Sequenced material: peripheral blood. The CDR3: CASFYRTSSGNTIYF. The bases are TGTGCCAGTTTTTACAGGACAAGCTCTGGAAACACCATATATTTT.